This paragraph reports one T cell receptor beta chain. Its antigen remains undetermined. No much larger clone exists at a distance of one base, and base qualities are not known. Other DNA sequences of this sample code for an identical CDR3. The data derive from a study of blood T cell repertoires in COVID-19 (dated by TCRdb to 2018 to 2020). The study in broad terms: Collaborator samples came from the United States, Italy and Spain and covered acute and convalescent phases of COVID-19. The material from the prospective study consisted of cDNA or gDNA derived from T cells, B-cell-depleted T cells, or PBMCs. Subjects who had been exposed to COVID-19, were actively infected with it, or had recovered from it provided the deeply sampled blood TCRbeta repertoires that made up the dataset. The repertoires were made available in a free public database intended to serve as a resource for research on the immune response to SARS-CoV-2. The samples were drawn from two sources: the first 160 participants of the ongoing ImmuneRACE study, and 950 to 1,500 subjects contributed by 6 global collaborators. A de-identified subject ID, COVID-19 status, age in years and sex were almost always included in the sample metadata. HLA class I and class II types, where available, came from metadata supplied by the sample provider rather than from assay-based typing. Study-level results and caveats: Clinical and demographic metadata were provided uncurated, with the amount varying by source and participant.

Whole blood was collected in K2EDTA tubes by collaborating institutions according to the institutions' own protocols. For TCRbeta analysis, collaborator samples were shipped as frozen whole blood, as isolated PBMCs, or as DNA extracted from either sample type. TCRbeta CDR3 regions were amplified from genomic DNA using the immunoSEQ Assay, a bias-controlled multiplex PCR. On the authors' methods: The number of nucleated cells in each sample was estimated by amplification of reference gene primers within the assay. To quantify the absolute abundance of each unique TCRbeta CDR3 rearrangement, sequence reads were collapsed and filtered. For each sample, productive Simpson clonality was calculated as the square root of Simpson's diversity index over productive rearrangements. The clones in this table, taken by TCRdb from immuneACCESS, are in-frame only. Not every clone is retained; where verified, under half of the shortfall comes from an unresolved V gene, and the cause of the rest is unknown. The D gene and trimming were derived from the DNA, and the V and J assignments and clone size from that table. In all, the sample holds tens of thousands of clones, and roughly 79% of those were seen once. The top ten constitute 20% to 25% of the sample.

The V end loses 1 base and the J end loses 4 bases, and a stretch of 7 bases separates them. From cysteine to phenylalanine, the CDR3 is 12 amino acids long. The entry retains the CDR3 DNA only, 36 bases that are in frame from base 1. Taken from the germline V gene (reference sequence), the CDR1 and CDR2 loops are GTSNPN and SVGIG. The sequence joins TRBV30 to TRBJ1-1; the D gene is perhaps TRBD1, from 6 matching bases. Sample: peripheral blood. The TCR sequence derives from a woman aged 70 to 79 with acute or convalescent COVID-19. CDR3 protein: CAWSGGGTEAFF. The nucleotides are TGTGCCTGGAGTGGAGGGGGCACTGAAGCTTTCTTT. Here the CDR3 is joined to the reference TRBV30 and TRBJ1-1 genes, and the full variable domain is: SQTIHQWPATLVQPVGSPLSLECTVEGTSNPNLYWYRQAAGRGLQLLFYSVGIGQISSEVPQNLSASRPQDRQFILSSKKLLLSDSGFYLCAWSGGGTEAFFGQGTRLTVV.